The T cell receptor beta chain under discussion was sequenced for a study of blood T cell repertoires in COVID-19. Trimming took 5 bases from V and 2 from J; bases not matched to a gene: 5. The CDR3 runs to 14 residues. Germline lookup yields CDR1 WNHNN and CDR2 SYGVQD (reference sequence). This clone was observed once. TCRdb's table, derived via immunoSEQ multiplex PCR, lists solely in-frame clones and lacks some. This table holds a few hundred thousand clones, 75% to 90% found once. Enrolled through a virtual design, the participants were between 18 and 89 years of age and came from 24 US areas. The study assigned cohorts using participant-reported clinical history.

V and J are TRBV10-1 and TRBJ2-7; 8 bases fit TRBD1. Sequenced material: PBMCs or T cells enriched from blood (not recorded which). This TCR was recovered from a man in his forties who had recovered from COVID-19. CDR3 coding DNA: TGCGCCAGCAGTCGCGGGACAGGCGCCTACGAGCAGTACTTC. Translation gives CASSRGTGAYEQYF.